This TCR beta chain originates from a study of identical twins. This clonotype was detected ten times or more. Its antigen is not known. TCRdb recomputed calls from the 5' RACE reads with MiXCR, one row per CDR3 protein. This sample yields 350,000 or so distinct CDR3 sequences, of which over 9% are seen a single time; roughly 7% belongs to the top ten. Study findings and constraints: It was possible that invariant MAIT and iNKT cells partly confounded the zero-insertion analyses. The conclusions drew on cross-sectional statistical analysis instead of tracking the same donors.

The sample was also reused in another study, on yellow fever vaccine responses in identical twins.

The sequence was collected from a woman aged 18-29 years in good health. Sequencing was performed on CD8+ T cells sorted from blood.

CDR3 sequence: CASSLWTSGDNEQFF. The CDR3 DNA is TGTGCCAGCAGCCTATGGACTAGCGGGGACAATGAGCAGTTCTTC. The chain combines TRBV14 with TRBJ2-1; 12 nucleotides match TRBD2. J gave up 5 bases and V 4 bases, and 3 bases lay outside the gene matches. From germline, CDR1 is SGHDN and CDR2 FVKESK. This CDR3 is built from 15 residues.